This T cell receptor beta chain was captured in a study of T cells in Graves' hyperthyroidism and ophthalmopathy. Study as a whole: Peripheral blood was taken when the disease was first diagnosed, before any treatment began. Broader study findings: Among thyroid clonotypes expanded above 0.001, most also appeared in blood.

In this sample, this clonotype turned up many times. What it recognizes is unknown. Uncontrolled infection, other autoimmune disease, pregnancy or lactation led to exclusion. The PBMCs studied were ones that came from 10 ml fresh peripheral blood. The V segment lost 3 bases and the J segment 2 bases; nucleotides outside the gene matches: 7. The CDR3 consists of 15 residues. In germline, CDR1 is SGDLS, CDR2 YYNGEE. The TCR beta CDR3 regions underwent amplification using RNA transcripts as the source. TCR CDR3 underwent first-round RT-PCR with the HTBI primer set. Each CDR3 protein gets one entry after TCRdb re-called the multiplex PCR reads with MiXCR. The sample holds about 590,000 distinct CDR3 sequences, 12% to 15% seen once.

V usage is TRBV9 and J usage is TRBJ1-2; 7 bases align to TRBD1. The source of this sequence is a woman younger than 30 with Graves' ophthalmopathy. The sample consisted of blood. The CDR3 spells CASSAGTAENYGYTF. The CDR3 DNA reads as TGTGCCAGCAGCGCCGGGACAGCGGAAAACTATGGCTACACCTTC.